This TCR beta chain originates from a study of blood T cells in healthy people across ages. Staff drew around 10 milliliters of peripheral blood from each donor. The authors ran a second PCR of about 6 to 11 cycles using a sample-barcoded 5' primer and a J-beta primer mix. TCRdb itself ran the 5' RACE reads through MiXCR, one entry per CDR3 protein. The sample includes fewer than 1,200,000 distinct CDR3 sequences, around 27% of them seen just once. This CDR3 comprises 13 residues. CDR1 and CDR2 from the germline V gene are DFQATT and SNEGSKA (reference sequence). V lost 1 base and J 4 bases, leaving 11 bases between the germline ends. Only a few counts were recorded for this clonotype. The same data also contributed to another study, on T cells of mothers and their children. That paper notes: Relative to unrelated pairs, biologically related mother-child dyads exhibited marginally greater, non-significant overlap.

The chain is built from TRBV20-1 and TRBJ2-7, with D maybe TRBD2 (6 bases). The source is a girl aged 2-10 years in good health. Source material: blood. The CDR3 DNA sequence: TGCAGTGCTAGAGCGGGAGCAGCGTACGAGCAGTACTTC. It specifies CSARAGAAYEQYF.